These T cell receptor beta chains were read from a single sample in a study of neurological immune-mediated disorders. In TCRdb, the 5' RACE reads were re-called with MiXCR into one record per CDR3 protein. The sample yields 17,000 or so distinct CDR3 sequences, less than 3.5% seen once. Input material: PBMCs. The receptors shown here come from a woman aged 18-35 years with multiple sclerosis. CDR3s leave out the opening cysteine and the closing phenylalanine or tryptophan. Clone size, where shown, is once, few, many, or a class for clones that have expanded.

v_call clone_size cdr3_aa
TRBV11-2 many ASSLDPSLDPNEQF
TRBV5-6 many ASSLGQALNTEAF
TRBV24-1 many ATSDQDRSLNNEQF
TRBV20-1 many SARDQSEAF
TRBV29-1 many SVSQGYAEAF
TRBV20-1 many SASPNSFGRSGETQY
TRBV5-1 many ASSLDGTGQYEKLF
TRBV20-1 many SAIRGVTGELF
TRBV15 many ATSRDHRVGDTQY
TRBV6-4 - ASSAQGDTGELF
TRBV7-6 many ASSLTRTSGGAPDTGELF
TRBV20-1 many SASSGTYNEQF
TRBV29-1 many SVGEGYEQY
TRBV4-3 few ASRPSSGPGDTQY
TRBV12-3/TRBV12-4 many ASGLGGETDTQY
TRBV7-3 many ASSLDRHTEAF
TRBV4-1 - ASSQEVTSGGNEQF
TRBV20-1 few SARDTNTEAF
TRBV7-8 many ASSRANNEQF
TRBV5-1 many ASKLYNEQF
TRBV24-1 many ATSDLAAAGSYNEQF
TRBV12-3/TRBV12-4 many ASSRGGSAYEQY
TRBV12-3/TRBV12-4 many ASSFANTEAF
TRBV2 many ASSSGQGPEKLF
TRBV3-1 medium-sized ASSPTGIEQY
TRBV28 many ASKTVFQETQY
TRBV20-1 many SAIQTSGDYNEQF
TRBV7-9 many ASSPLGTVNEKLF
TRBV3-1 medium-sized ASSLRSSGGGELF
TRBV20-1 many SRILSGSDTQY
TRBV7-3 many ASSSLQGYNEQF
TRBV4-2 many ASSQVRLAGNEQF
TRBV20-1 many SARPDTNSPLH
TRBV5-1 many ASGQGFSEQY
TRBV7-9 many ASSPSGSGSDTQY
TRBV7-9 many ASSLSGIENYGYT
TRBV6-5 many ASGRKGAYSGANVLT
TRBV11-2 - ASSGYGGAQETQY
TRBV28 medium-sized ASSRYEQY
TRBV11-2 many ASSFGGLTGSDTGELF
TRBV7-8 few ASSSGTPMGSRTQY
TRBV5-5 many ASSLRLAYNEQF
TRBV11-3 many ASSFAGRETQY
TRBV10-3 many ATRQAGTSYEQY
TRBV4-2 many ASSRDRGRGGELF
TRBV3-1 many ASSQGEQF
TRBV11-2 many ASSPRGENTEAF
TRBV21-1 medium-sized ASSKRDTCKPQH
TRBV20-1 many SAVQEYEQF
TRBV7-6 many ASSLGIYNEQF
TRBV7-9 many ASSSGQGSTDTQY
TRBV7-9 many ASSLGAGSSYNEQF